This passage covers 10 T cell receptor beta chains from one sample sequenced in a study of blood T cell repertoires in COVID-19. Repertoires were generated with immunoSEQ multiplex PCR, while TCRdb's copy carries only in-frame clones and drops some. The table shows 150,000 to 200,000 clones, with roughly four fifths occurring only once. Sequencing was carried out using peripheral blood. Receptors originate from a woman older than 75 with acute or convalescent COVID-19.

This clone was counted ten times or more. The chain couples TRBV4-1 to TRBJ1-4, with D perhaps matching TRBD1 (6 bases). CDR1 MGHRA and CDR2 YSYEKL come from the germline V gene. The CDR3 totals 15 residues. Between the trimmed V and J ends, which lost 1 base and 5 bases, there was a span of 11 bases. Here the CDR3 reads CASSQVKQGNEKLFF. For the CDR3, the DNA is TGCGCCAGCAGCCAAGTGAAACAGGGAAATGAAAAACTGTTTTTT.

The V gene is TRBV6-6, the J gene TRBJ1-2; TRBD1 is a possible D gene (6 bases). The CDR3 is 15 amino acids. The V gene's germline CDR1 is MNHNY and CDR2 SVGAGI (reference sequence). Trimming removed 6 bases at V and 6 bases at J, with 20 bases between. The CDR3 DNA sequence: TGTGCCAGCAGGTTCTTCGGGGGGCCGGCGGATGGCTACACCTTC. Its protein is CASRFFGGPADGYTF.

The chain couples TRBV7-9 to TRBJ2-1; 9 bases fit TRBD2. The CDR3 is made up of 14 amino acids. V was pared by 6 bases and J by 8 bases, with 8 bases of the junction left unmatched. Germline CDR1 and CDR2: SEHNR and FQNEAQ (reference sequence). The CDR3 DNA sequence: TGTGCCAGCAGTCACGAGCGGGAGGTGGATGAGCAGTTCTTC. Its protein product is CASSHEREVDEQFF.

The chain uses TRBV10-2 and TRBJ1-1, with 9 bases that match TRBD1. This CDR3 is 13 amino acids long. The germline V gene encodes CDR1 WSHSY and CDR2 SAAADI. The ends lost 8 bases at V and 5 bases at J; junction bases unmatched: 6. CDR3 sequence: CASGGQGRTEAFF. Here the CDR3 DNA reads TGCGCCAGCGGTGGACAGGGGAGGACTGAAGCTTTCTTT.

The chain joins TRBV7-2 to TRBJ2-2; TRBD1 matches 7 bases. After removal of 7 bases from V and 0 bases from J, the junction contained 5 bases not matched to a gene. The CDR3 sequence is 15 residues long. Germline assignment: CDR1 SGHTA and CDR2 FQGNSA. DNA for the CDR3: TGTGCCAGCACCATTACAGGGGCGAACACCGGGGAGCTGTTTTTT. This sequence encodes CASTITGANTGELFF.

This sequence joins TRBV18 and TRBJ2-3; a weak D match, TRBD1 (6 bases). The ends were cut back, 6 bases at V and 0 bases at J, with 13 bases in the middle. The CDR3 has 15 amino acids. Per the germline V gene, CDR1 is KGHSH and CDR2 is LQKENI. CDR3 DNA: TGTGCCAGCTCGCAGGGGTTCCTTAGCACAGATACGCAGTATTTT. This encodes CASSQGFLSTDTQYF.

The chain joins TRBV9 to TRBJ1-5, with TRBD1 as a possible D gene (6 bases). The germline CDR1 and CDR2 sequences are SGDLS and YYNGEE. V lost 4 bases and J 0 bases, leaving 11 bases between the germline ends. The CDR3 length is 15 residues. CDR3 DNA sequence: TGTGCCAGCAGCTTTCAGGGGTATAGCAATCAGCCCCAGCATTTT. It is translated as CASSFQGYSNQPQHF.

The chain links TRBV29-1 to TRBJ1-4; weak D call: TRBD1 (5 bases). Trimming stripped 7 bases from V and 7 bases from J, with 16 bases between. Germline V gene data show CDR1 as SQVTM and CDR2 as ANQGSEA. The CDR3 contains 13 residues. CDR3 loop: CSAVSGGSEKLFF. In nucleotides, the CDR3 is TGCAGCGCGGTTTCGGGGGGAAGTGAAAAACTGTTTTTT.

The chain couples TRBV11-2 to TRBJ2-5; no definite D call. The CDR3 has 14 amino acids. Germline CDR1 SGHAT, CDR2 FQNNGV. The V end was cut by 1 base, the J end by 4 bases, with 10 bases between. The DNA of the CDR3 is TGTGCCAGCAGCTTAGGCCCGAACATAGAGACCCAGTACTTC. Translation gives CASSLGPNIETQYF.

The V and J genes are TRBV5-4 and TRBJ2-1, with 15 bases that match TRBD2. The CDR3 contains 16 residues. Germline CDR1 and CDR2: SGHNT and YYREEE (reference sequence). After removal of 3 bases from V and 7 bases from J, the junction contained 5 bases not matched to a gene. As DNA, the CDR3 is TGTGCCAGCAGCTCGGAAGGGACTAGCGGGGGGAATGAGCAGTTCTTC. This translates into CASSSEGTSGGNEQFF.